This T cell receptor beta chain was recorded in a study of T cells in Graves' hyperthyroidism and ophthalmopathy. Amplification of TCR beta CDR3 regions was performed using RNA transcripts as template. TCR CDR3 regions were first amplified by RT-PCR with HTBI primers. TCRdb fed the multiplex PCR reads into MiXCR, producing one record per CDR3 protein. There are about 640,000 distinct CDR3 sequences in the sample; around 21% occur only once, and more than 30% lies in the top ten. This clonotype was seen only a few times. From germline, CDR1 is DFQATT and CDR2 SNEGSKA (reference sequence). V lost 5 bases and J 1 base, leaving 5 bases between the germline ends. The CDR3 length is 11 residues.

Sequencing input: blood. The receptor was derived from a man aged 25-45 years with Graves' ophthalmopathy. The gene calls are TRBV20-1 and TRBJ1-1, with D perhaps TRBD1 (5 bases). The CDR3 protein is CSAGGNTEAFF. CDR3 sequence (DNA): TGCAGTGCTGGGGGGAACACTGAAGCTTTCTTT.